These 8 T cell receptor beta chains were all obtained from the same sample, sequenced in a study of cytomegalovirus exposure and HLA in healthy donors. The primer mix had 60 Vbeta and 13 Jbeta primers. Produced via immunoSEQ multiplex PCR; TCRdb's table is partial and in-frame only. Of approximately 150,000 clones detected, roughly four fifths appear once; the ten largest clones hold about 1%. Sequenced input: PBMCs. The receptors originated from a woman in her fifties or sixties in good health and CMV-seronegative.

The V and J genes are TRBV13 and TRBJ1-2, with a possible D match to TRBD1 (6 bases). The germline V gene has CDR1 PRHDT and CDR2 FYEKMQ (reference sequence). Between the trimmed V and J ends, which lost 5 bases and 0 bases, there was a span of 13 bases. There are 15 residues in the CDR3. The CDR3 loop reads CASSPGRDTNYGYTF. For the CDR3, the DNA is TGTGCCAGCAGCCCGGGCAGGGACACTAACTATGGCTACACCTTC.

V gene TRBV4-2 combines with J gene TRBJ2-1; weak D call: TRBD2 (5 bases). The V and J ends lost 5 bases and 10 bases respectively, with 12 bases between them. The CDR3 contains 12 residues. Germline values: CDR1 LGHNA, CDR2 YNFKEQ. The CDR3 DNA follows: TGTGCCAGCAGCGGATACGGGGTGGAGCAGTTCTTC. Translated: CASSGYGVEQFF.

The V gene is TRBV15, the J gene TRBJ1-5; a weak D match, TRBD1 (6 bases). Trimming removed 1 base from V and 4 bases from J, with 8 bases in between. The CDR3 is 14 residues long. Germline CDR1 reads LNHNV; CDR2 reads YYDKDF (reference sequence). The CDR3 is CATSRGQGNQPQHF. CDR3 DNA sequence: TGTGCCACCAGCAGAGGCCAGGGGAATCAGCCCCAGCATTTT.

This rearrangement joins TRBV28 to TRBJ1-1; D perhaps matches TRBD1 (5 bases). Trimming stripped 8 bases from V and 2 bases from J, with 15 bases between. CDR1 is MDHEN and CDR2 is SYDVKM in the germline V gene. This CDR3 is built from 14 residues. CDR3 residues: CASRPGGSNTEAFF. The DNA for the CDR3 is TGTGCCAGCCGCCCCGGGGGATCCAACACTGAAGCTTTCTTT.

The CDR3 spells CASSPERGSKQYF. CDR3 coding DNA: TGTGCCAGCAGCCCCGAGAGAGGCTCCAAGCAGTACTTC. The chain recombines TRBV5-4 with TRBJ2-7; unclear D gene. The V end was cut by 4 bases, the J end by 8 bases, with 16 bases between. The CDR3 totals 13 residues. The germline V gene has CDR1 SGHNT and CDR2 YYREEE (reference sequence).

The chain employs TRBV28 and TRBJ2-5, with a possible D match to TRBD1 (6 bases). The last part of the DNA fits TRBJ2-7 better; the J call may be wrong. The germline CDR1 and CDR2 sequences are MDHEN and SYDVKM. The CDR3 is made up of 15 amino acids. The CDR3 DNA sequence: TGTGCCAGCAGTTCCCCCCCGACAGGTTCCTACGAGCAGTACTTC. This codes for CASSSPPTGSYEQYF.

V usage is TRBV7-6 and J usage is TRBJ2-5, with D possibly being TRBD1 (5 bases). CDR1 is SGHVS, CDR2 FNYEAQ, per germline. The CDR3 totals 13 residues. V was trimmed by 5 bases and J by 5 bases, leaving 12 bases between them. CDR3 in amino acids: CASSLGPGETQYF. The DNA of the CDR3 is TGTGCCAGCAGCCTCGGGCCAGGGGAGACCCAGTACTTC.

The CDR3 here is CASSPGGDYGYTF. In DNA form, the CDR3 reads TGTGCCAGCAGCCCGGGAGGGGACTATGGCTACACCTTC. This chain links TRBV6-1 with TRBJ1-2; TRBD1 might be the D (5 bases). The germline V gene has CDR1 MNHNS and CDR2 SASEGT. There are 13 residues in the CDR3. Between the trimmed V and J ends, which lost 6 bases and 3 bases, there was a span of 11 bases.